This T cell receptor (beta chain) was recorded in a study of primary melanoma T cells and metastatic recurrence. Overall study results and limits: Tumor T-cell fraction reportedly predicted progression-free survival independently. The authors suggested a successful antitumor T-cell response can exist in primary melanoma.

This CDR3 spans 14 amino acids. The V end was cut by 9 bases, the J end by 5 bases, with 19 bases between. Germline V gene lookup returns CDR1 LNHDA and CDR2 SQIVND (reference sequence). About this clone: Its specificity is unknown.

Using immunoSEQ multiplex PCR, the repertoire was profiled, and TCRdb retains in-frame clones only, with some absent. This sample contains 94 clones. The receptor's source is a human donor with melanoma. The sample was melanoma tumor tissue. The V call is TRBV19, the J call TRBJ1-1, with D maybe TRBD1 (5 bases). CDR3 in amino acids: CASTIASKGTEAFF. In DNA form, the CDR3 reads TGTGCCAGCACTATAGCGTCGAAGGGGACTGAAGCTTTCTTT.